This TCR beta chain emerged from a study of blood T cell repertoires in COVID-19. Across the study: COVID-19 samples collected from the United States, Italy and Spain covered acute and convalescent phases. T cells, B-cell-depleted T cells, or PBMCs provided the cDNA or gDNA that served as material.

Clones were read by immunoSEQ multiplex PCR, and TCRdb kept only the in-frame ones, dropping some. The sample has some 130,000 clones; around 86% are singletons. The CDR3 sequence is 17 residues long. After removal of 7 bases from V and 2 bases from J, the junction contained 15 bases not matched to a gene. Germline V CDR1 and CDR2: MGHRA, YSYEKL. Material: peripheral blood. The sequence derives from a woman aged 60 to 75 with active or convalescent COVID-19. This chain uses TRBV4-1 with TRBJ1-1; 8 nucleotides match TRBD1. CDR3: CASTPIGQGGRNTEAFF. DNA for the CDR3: TGCGCCAGCACACCAATTGGACAGGGAGGTAGAAACACTGAAGCTTTCTTT.